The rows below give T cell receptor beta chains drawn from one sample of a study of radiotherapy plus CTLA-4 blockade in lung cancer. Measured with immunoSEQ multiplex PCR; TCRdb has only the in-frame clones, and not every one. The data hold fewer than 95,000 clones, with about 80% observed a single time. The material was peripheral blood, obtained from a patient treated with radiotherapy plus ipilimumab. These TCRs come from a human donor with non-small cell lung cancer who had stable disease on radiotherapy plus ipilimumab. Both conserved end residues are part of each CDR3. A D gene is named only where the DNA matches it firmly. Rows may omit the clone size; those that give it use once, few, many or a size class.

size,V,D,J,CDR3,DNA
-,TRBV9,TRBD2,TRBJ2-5,CASSSSGGGRTEETQYF,TGTGCCAGCAGCTCCTCCGGGGGCGGGAGGACCGAAGAGACCCAGTACTTC
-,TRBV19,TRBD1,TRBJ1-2,CASSRPGTGYGYTF,TGTGCCAGTAGCCGTCCCGGGACAGGGTATGGCTACACCTTC
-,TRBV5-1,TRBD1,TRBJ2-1,CASSLVGGTGGGNEQFF,TGCGCCAGCAGCTTGGTGGGTGGGACAGGGGGAGGCAATGAGCAGTTCTTC
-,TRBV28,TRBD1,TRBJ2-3,CASSARQGRNTDTQYF,TGTGCCAGCAGTGCCCGACAGGGGCGGAACACAGATACGCAGTATTTT
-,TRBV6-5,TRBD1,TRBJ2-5,CASRNDRGAQETQYF,TGTGCCAGCAGAAATGACAGGGGGGCGCAAGAGACCCAGTACTTC
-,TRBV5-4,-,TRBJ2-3,CASSLGGTDTQYF,TGTGCCAGCAGCTTGGGGGGAACAGATACGCAGTATTTT
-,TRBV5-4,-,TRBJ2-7,CASSFHGALYEQYF,TGTGCCAGCAGCTTTCATGGGGCACTCTACGAGCAGTACTTC
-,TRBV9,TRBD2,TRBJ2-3,CASSVGLVGTDTQYF,TGTGCCAGCAGCGTTGGACTAGTCGGCACAGATACGCAGTATTTT
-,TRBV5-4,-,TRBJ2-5,CASREGNFQETQYF,TGTGCCAGCAGGGAAGGGAACTTCCAAGAGACCCAGTACTTC
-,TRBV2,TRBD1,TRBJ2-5,CASSPPGGRGRETQYF,TGTGCCAGCAGTCCACCCGGCGGCAGGGGGCGGGAGACCCAGTACTTC
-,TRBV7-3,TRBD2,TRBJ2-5,CASSLMGGKTQYF,TGTGCCAGCAGCTTAATGGGAGGGAAGACCCAGTACTTC
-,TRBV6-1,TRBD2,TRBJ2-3,CASSESQAGGYSTDTQYF,TGTGCCAGCAGTGAATCCCAAGCGGGGGGGTATTCTACAGATACGCAGTATTTT
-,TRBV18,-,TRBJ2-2,CASSPARANTGELFF,TGTGCCAGCTCACCAGCGAGAGCCAACACCGGGGAGCTGTTTTTT
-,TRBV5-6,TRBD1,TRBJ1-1,CASSLQTGVLNTEAFF,TGTGCCAGCAGCTTGCAGACAGGGGTATTGAACACTGAAGCTTTCTTT
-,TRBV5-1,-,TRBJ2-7,CASSSDTNSYEQYF,TGCGCCAGCAGCTCAGACACAAACTCCTACGAGCAGTACTTC
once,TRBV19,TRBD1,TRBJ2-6,CASSSGAGGAGANVLTF,TGTGCCAGTAGTAGTGGGGCAGGGGGCGCTGGGGCCAACGTCCTGACTTTC
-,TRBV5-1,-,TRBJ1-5,CASSFSGREQPQHF,TGCGCCAGCAGCTTTTCAGGCAGAGAGCAGCCCCAGCATTTT
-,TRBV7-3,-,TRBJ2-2,CASSPVSGVGTGELFF,TGTGCCAGCAGCCCCGTCTCGGGAGTGGGCACCGGGGAGCTGTTTTTT
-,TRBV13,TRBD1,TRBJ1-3,CASSFRTGQGGNTIYF,TGTGCCAGCAGTTTTCGGACAGGGCAAGGTGGAAACACCATATATTTT
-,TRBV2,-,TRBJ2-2,CASSDRLGTGELFF,TGTGCCAGCAGTGACAGGTTGGGAACCGGGGAGCTGTTTTTT
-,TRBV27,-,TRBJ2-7,CASSLGGAEQYF,TGTGCCAGCAGTTTAGGCGGGGCCGAGCAGTACTTC
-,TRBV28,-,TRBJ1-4,CASRATNEKLFF,TGTGCCAGCAGGGCAACTAATGAAAAACTGTTTTTT
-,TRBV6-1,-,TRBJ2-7,CASRLQGSIYEQYF,TGTGCCAGCAGACTACAGGGATCCATCTACGAGCAGTACTTC
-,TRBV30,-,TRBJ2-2,CAWSVLPEGGELFF,TGTGCCTGGAGTGTACTCCCCGAGGGGGGGGAGCTGTTTTTT
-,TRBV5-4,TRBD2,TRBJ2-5,CASSLGGGAGKTQYF,TGTGCCAGCAGCTTGGGCGGGGGGGCCGGGAAGACCCAGTACTTC
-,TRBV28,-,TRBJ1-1,CASSFGDIFPNTEAFF,TGTGCCAGCAGTTTCGGGGACATCTTCCCGAACACTGAAGCTTTCTTT
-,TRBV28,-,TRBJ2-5,CASSRYGGRVETQYF,TGTGCCAGCAGCCGCTATGGGGGAAGGGTAGAGACCCAGTACTTC
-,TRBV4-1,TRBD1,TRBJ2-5,CASSDGTGSQETQYF,TGCGCCAGCAGCGACGGGACAGGGAGCCAAGAGACCCAGTACTTC
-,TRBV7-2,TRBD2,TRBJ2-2,CASSTPSGRDGGELFF,TGTGCCAGCAGCACTCCTAGCGGGAGGGACGGCGGGGAGCTGTTTTTT
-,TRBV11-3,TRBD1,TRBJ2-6,CASSLQGANSGANVLTF,TGTGCCAGCAGCCTACAGGGGGCTAACTCTGGGGCCAACGTCCTGACTTTC
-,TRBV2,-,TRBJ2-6,CASSEARTPGANVLTF,TGTGCCAGCAGTGAAGCGCGGACCCCTGGGGCCAACGTCCTGACTTTC
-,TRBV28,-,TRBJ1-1,CASSLIVGQNTEAFF,TGTGCCAGCAGTTTAATCGTGGGACAGAACACTGAAGCTTTCTTT
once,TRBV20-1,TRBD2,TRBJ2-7,CSARGTSGSYF,TGCAGTGCTAGGGGGACTAGCGGGAGTTACTTC
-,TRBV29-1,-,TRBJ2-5,CSGSNQETQYF,TGCAGCGGAAGCAACCAAGAGACCCAGTACTTC
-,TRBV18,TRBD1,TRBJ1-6,CASSPGQGGSPLHF,TGTGCCAGCTCACCAGGACAGGGGGGATCACCCCTCCACTTT
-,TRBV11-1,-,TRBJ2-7,CASSSGSYEQYF,TGTGCCAGCAGCTCCGGGAGCTACGAGCAGTACTTC
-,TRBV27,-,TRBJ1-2,CASSTGTYYGYTF,TGTGCCAGCAGCACCGGGACATACTATGGCTACACCTTC
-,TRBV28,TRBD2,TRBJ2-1,CASPPLAGVPLDNEQFF,TGTGCCAGCCCCCCACTAGCGGGAGTACCCCTGGATAATGAGCAGTTCTTC
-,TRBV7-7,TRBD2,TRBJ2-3,CASSPLAGGADTQYF,TGTGCTAGCAGTCCCCTAGCGGGAGGTGCAGATACGCAGTATTTT
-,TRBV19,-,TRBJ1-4,CASSSHRGQREKLFF,TGTGCCAGTAGTTCTCACCGGGGCCAGAGAGAAAAACTGTTTTTT
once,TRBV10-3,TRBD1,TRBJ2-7,CAIRTGGYEQYF,TGTGCCATCAGGACAGGGGGCTACGAGCAGTACTTC